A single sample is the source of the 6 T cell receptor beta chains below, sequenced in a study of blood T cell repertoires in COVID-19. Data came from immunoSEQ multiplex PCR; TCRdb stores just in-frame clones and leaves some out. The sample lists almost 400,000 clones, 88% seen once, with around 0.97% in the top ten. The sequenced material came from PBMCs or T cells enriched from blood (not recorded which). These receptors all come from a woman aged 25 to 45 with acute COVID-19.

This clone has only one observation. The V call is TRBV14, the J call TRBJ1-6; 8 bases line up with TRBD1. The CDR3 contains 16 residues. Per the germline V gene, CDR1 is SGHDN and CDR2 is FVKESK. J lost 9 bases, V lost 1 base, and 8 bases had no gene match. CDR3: CASSQVSGQVVSPLHF. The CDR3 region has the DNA TGTGCCAGCAGCCAAGTTTCGGGACAGGTGGTTTCACCCCTCCACTTT.

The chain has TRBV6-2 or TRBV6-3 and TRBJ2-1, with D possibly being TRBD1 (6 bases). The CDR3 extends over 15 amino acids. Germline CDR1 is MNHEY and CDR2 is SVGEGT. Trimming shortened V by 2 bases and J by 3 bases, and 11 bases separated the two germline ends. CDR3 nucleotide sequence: TGTGCCAGCAGTTACGGGGCAGGGGACTACAATGAGCAGTTCTTC. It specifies CASSYGAGDYNEQFF.

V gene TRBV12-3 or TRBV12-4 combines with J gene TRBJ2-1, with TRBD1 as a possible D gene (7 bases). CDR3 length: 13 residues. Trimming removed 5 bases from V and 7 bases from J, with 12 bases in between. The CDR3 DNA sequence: TGTGCCAGCAGTGAGACAGGGAGGAATGAGCAGTTCTTC. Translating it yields CASSETGRNEQFF.

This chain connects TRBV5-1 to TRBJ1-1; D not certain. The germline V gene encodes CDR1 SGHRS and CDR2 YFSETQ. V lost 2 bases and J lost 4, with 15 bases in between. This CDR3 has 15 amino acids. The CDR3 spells CASSFTENDPTEAFF. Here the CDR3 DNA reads TGCGCCAGCAGCTTCACAGAGAATGATCCCACTGAAGCTTTCTTT.

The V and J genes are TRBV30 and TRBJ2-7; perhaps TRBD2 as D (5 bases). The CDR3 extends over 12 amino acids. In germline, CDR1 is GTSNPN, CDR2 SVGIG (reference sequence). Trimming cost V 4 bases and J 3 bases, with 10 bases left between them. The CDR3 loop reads CAWKSDCYEQYF. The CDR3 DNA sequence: TGTGCCTGGAAATCGGACTGCTACGAGCAGTACTTC.

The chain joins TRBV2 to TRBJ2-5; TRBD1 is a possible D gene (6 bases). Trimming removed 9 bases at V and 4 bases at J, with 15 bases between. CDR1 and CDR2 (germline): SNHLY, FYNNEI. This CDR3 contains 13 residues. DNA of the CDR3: TGTGCCAGAGCCCCAGGGGTAAGAGAGACCCAGTACTTC. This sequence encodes CARAPGVRETQYF.